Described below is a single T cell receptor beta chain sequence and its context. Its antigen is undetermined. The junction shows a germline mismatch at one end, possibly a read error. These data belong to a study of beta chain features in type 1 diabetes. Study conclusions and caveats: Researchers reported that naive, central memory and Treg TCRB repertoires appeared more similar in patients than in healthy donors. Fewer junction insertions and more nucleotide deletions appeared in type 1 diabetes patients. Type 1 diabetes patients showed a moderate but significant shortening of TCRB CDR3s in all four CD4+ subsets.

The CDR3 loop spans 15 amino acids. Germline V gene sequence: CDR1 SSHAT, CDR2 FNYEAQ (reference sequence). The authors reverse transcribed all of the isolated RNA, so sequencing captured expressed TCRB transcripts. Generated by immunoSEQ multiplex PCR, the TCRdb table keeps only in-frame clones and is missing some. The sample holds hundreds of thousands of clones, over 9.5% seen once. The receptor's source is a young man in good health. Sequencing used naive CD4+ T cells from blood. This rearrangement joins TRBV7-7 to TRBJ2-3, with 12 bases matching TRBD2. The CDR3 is CASSLGLAGTDTQYF. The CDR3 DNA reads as TGTGCTAGCAGCCTAGGACTAGCGGGGACAGATACGCAGTATTTT.